This TCR beta chain was recorded in a study of blood T cell repertoires in COVID-19. Study-wide context: Samples came from the United States, Italy and Spain, spanning acute and convalescent COVID-19. From T cells, B-cell-depleted T cells, or PBMCs came the material, which was cDNA or gDNA.

Sequencing was performed with immunoSEQ multiplex PCR; in TCRdb, only in-frame clones are kept and a portion is missing. The table shows approximately 470,000 clones, with 80% to 90% occurring only once. V lost 5 bases to trimming and J lost 6 bases; unmatched junction nucleotides: 7. This CDR3 comprises 13 residues. CDR1 is SGHTS and CDR2 is YDEGEE in the germline V gene. The clonotype comes from a human donor in a cohort sampled during active COVID-19. Sequenced: peripheral blood. The chain employs TRBV5-8 and TRBJ2-5, with 7 bases aligning to TRBD1. As DNA, the CDR3 is TGTGCCAGCAGAGTCACAGGGGTGAAGACCCAGTACTTC. Protein sequence: CASRVTGVKTQYF.